Shown below are 6 T cell receptor beta chains from a single sample sequenced in a study of post-analysis software for immune sequencing data. Notes on the study in general: Elevated frequency relative to controls characterized roughly five TRBV segments in patients, TRBV5-6, TRBV5-1 and TRBV20-1 among them.

Libraries were made from TCR beta cDNA, and they carried unique molecular identifiers. TCRdb passed the PCR reads through MiXCR, listing each CDR3 protein once. The sample has hundreds of thousands of distinct CDR3 sequences; 55% to 60% are singletons. These receptors' targets are unknown. Sequencing used blood. These receptors all stem from a girl aged 2-10 years with multiple sclerosis.

This clonotype was counted a few times. J is TRBJ2-3 and V is TRBV7-9; the D is unclear. CDR1 SEHNR and CDR2 FQNEAQ come from the germline V gene (reference sequence). The CDR3 extends over 15 amino acids. The V end was cut by 0 bases, the J end by 0 bases, with 7 bases between. CDR3 sequence reads: CASSLAALSTDTQYF. CDR3 sequence (DNA): TGTGCCAGCAGCTTAGCTGCACTGAGCACAGATACGCAGTATTTT.

This clonotype has more than one count but fewer than ten. The rearrangement joins TRBV7-3 to TRBJ2-3, with 11 bases identical to TRBD2. Germline V gene sequence: CDR1 SGHTA, CDR2 FQGTGA. The CDR3 consists of 16 residues. After removal of 1 base from V and 6 bases from J, the junction contained 6 bases not matched to a gene. The CDR3 DNA reads as TGTGCCAGCAGCTTAATTAGCGGGAGGGGTCCCGATACGCAGTATTTT. Translation gives CASSLISGRGPDTQYF.

The sample holds a few counts of this clonotype. This rearrangement joins TRBV10-3 to TRBJ2-5, with 8 bases fitting TRBD2. The J call could be wrong; TRBJ2-7 is a better fit for the DNA end. Germline assignment: CDR1 ENHRY and CDR2 SYGVKD. CDR3 length: 17 residues. The CDR3 sequence: CAISEFGRAFVNYEQYF. The DNA for the CDR3 is TGTGCCATCAGTGAGTTCGGGAGGGCCTTTGTGAATTACGAGCAGTACTTC.

The chain combines TRBV7-2 with TRBJ1-5, with 7 bases lining up with TRBD1. The CDR3 length is 14 residues. Germline CDR1 and CDR2: SGHTA and FQGNSA. The ends lost 3 bases at V and 3 bases at J; junction bases unmatched: 2. The CDR3 bases are TGTGCCAGCAGCTTTGACAGGGACAATCAGCCCCAGCATTTT. Translated, it gives CASSFDRDNQPQHF. The entire variable domain, with the rest obtained from reference TRBV7-2 and TRBJ1-5, is as follows: GAGVSQSPSNKVTEKGKDVELRCDPISGHTALYWYRQSLGQGLEFLIYFQGNSAPDKSGLPSDRFSAERTGGSVSTLTIQRTQQEDSAVYLCASSFDRDNQPQHFGDGTRLSIL.

This clonotype was observed a handful of times. The chain has TRBV7-2 and TRBJ2-5; tentatively, D is TRBD1 (6 bases). Trimming stripped 6 bases from V and 2 bases from J, with 10 bases between. The length of the CDR3 is 13 residues. Germline V gene sequence: CDR1 SGHTA, CDR2 FQGNSA. CDR3 nucleotide sequence: TGTGCCAGCAGACAGGGTCCTCAAGAGACCCAGTACTTC. Residues: CASRQGPQETQYF.

The chain is built from TRBV6-6 and TRBJ2-1; 7 nucleotides match TRBD1. The germline gives CDR1 MNHNY, CDR2 SVGAGI (reference sequence). The length of the CDR3 is 15 residues. J gave up 6 bases and V 4 bases, and 9 bases lay outside the gene matches. The CDR3 nucleotides read TGTGCCAGCAGTTCGCGACAGGGTGAGGGCAATGAGCAGTTCTTC. Its protein product is CASSSRQGEGNEQFF.